The source of this TCR beta chain is a study of tumor and adjacent non-tumor tissue in lung cancer (dated by TCRdb to between 2018 and 2020). As for the study more broadly: The cohort included under 15 adenocarcinoma, 2 squamous cell carcinoma and 1 small cell lung cancer patients. Among the approximately 15 patients, ages ranged from roughly 30 to 76 years, some ten were men and 5 were women, and disease was TNM stage I to III. Sequencing produced some 130,000,000 productive TCRbeta reads in total, an average of approximately 4 million reads per sample. Bulk TCRbeta repertoires were compared between lung tumor tissue and matched distant non-tumor lung tissue obtained from 15 lung cancer patients. Over 25 paired specimens, one tumor and one normal lung sample per patient, were profiled by TCRbeta CDR3 sequencing.

Here is what the overall study found, with its caveats: Peripheral blood was not sequenced, so blood TCRbeta repertoires in these lung cancer patients were not examined. TCR diversity was significantly higher in younger patients, and higher tumor TCR diversity was associated with shorter overall and disease-free survival. Only roughly 16 patients were in the cohort, and the authors stated that larger samples and more detailed clinical data are needed. A significantly larger cumulative share of the repertoire was made up by the top 100 clones in normal lung than in tumor tissue. The sequencing platform is not named in the methods, and unique molecular identifiers are not mentioned. Tumor tissue showed significantly greater TCR diversity (inverse Simpson) than normal lung tissue (about 400 vs 180, P = 0.0075, Mann-Whitney U test).

Remarks on this clonotype: It lacks a known antigen. There are no base qualities to consult, and no much larger clone falls within one base.

The germline V gene yields SGHRS for CDR1 and YFSETQ for CDR2. V loses 0 bases of germline sequence and J loses 7 bases, and the interval between the two ends is 15 bases. Counted from cysteine to phenylalanine, this CDR3 has 15 amino acids. The only DNA kept is the CDR3, 45 bases in frame from the first base. RNA was extracted from bulk unsorted tissue and checked for quality with a NanoDrop ND-1000 and an Agilent 2100. For the normal lung samples, distant non-tumor tissue was collected more than 3 cm away from the tumor edge. Donors were newly diagnosed lung cancer patients admitted for thoracic surgery in China between August and November 2014, without prior chemotherapy. Anyone who had undergone radiotherapy or chemotherapy before, or who had another cancer at the same time, was left out of the study. Pieces of surgical tissue measuring 1-2 cm3 were kept in RNAlater solution and stored at -80 degrees C until use.

Libraries came from multiplex PCR. Instrument used: Illumina HiSeq 2500. Following protocols modified from ARM-PCR, the researchers constructed TCRbeta libraries through three rounds of nested PCR with primers (Table S4). Before sequencing, PCR products of 200-500 bp were excised from the gel and purified with the QIAquick gel extraction kit. The authors' pipeline ran thus. Reads were cleaned using Trimmomatic, were merged into complete CDR3 sequences using FLASH, and were assigned to V(D)J germline segments using MiTCR. VDJtools was used to compute clonal diversity as the inverse Simpson's index. In-frame sequences lacking a premature stop codon were counted as productive reads. In-frame beta chains were kept once TCRdb had trimmed the public reads at Q25 with fastp and called clones with MiXCR. Every entry covers one CDR3 protein and lists the most common genes and DNA from its rows. The V and J calls shown here were made by TCRdb, not taken from the authors' results. Counted in this sample were about 48,000 distinct CDR3 sequences; 60% to 65% of them appeared once. Roughly 31% of the sample rests with the top ten.

This sequence was found in a woman in her seventies with non-small cell lung cancer. Recombination linked TRBV5-1 to TRBJ2-3, with a weak D call of TRBD1 (6 bases match). The sample comprised distant non-tumor lung tissue. The sequence in DNA is TGCGCCAGCAGCTTGGAAGGCCGTAGGGGGAATACGCAGTATTTT. It translates to CASSLEGRRGNTQYF.